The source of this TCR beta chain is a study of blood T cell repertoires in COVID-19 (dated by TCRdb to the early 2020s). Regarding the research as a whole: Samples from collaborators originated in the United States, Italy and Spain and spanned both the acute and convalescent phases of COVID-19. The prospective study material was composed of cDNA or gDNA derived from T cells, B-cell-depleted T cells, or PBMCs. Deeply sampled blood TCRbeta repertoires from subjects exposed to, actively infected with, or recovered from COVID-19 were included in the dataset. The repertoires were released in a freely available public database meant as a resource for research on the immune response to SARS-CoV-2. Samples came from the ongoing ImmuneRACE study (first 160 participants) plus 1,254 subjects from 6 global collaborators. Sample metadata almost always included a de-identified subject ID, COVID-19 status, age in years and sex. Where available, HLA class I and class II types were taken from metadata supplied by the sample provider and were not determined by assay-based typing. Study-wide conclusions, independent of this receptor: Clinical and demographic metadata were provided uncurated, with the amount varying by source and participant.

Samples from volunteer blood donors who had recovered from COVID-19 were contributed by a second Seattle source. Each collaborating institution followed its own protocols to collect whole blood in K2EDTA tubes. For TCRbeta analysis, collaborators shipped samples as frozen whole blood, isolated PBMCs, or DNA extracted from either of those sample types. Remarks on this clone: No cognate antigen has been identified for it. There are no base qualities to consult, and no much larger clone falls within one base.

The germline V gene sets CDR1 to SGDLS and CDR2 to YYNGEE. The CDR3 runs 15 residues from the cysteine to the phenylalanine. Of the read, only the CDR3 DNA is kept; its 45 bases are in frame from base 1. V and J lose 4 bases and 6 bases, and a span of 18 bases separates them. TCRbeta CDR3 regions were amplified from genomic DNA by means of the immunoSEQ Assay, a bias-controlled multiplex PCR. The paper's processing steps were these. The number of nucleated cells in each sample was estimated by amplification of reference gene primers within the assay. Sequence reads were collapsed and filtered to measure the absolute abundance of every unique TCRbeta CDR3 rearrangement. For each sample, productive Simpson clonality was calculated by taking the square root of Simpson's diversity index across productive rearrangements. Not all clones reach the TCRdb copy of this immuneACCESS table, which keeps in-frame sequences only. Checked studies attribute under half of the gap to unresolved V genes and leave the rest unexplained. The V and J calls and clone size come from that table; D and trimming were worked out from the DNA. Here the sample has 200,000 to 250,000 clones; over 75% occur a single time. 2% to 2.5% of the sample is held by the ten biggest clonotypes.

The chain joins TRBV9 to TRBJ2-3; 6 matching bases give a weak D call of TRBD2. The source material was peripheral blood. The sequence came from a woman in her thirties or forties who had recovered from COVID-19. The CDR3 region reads CASSPSEGSWDTQYF. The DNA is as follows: TGTGCCAGCAGCCCTAGCGAGGGGTCATGGGATACGCAGTATTTT.